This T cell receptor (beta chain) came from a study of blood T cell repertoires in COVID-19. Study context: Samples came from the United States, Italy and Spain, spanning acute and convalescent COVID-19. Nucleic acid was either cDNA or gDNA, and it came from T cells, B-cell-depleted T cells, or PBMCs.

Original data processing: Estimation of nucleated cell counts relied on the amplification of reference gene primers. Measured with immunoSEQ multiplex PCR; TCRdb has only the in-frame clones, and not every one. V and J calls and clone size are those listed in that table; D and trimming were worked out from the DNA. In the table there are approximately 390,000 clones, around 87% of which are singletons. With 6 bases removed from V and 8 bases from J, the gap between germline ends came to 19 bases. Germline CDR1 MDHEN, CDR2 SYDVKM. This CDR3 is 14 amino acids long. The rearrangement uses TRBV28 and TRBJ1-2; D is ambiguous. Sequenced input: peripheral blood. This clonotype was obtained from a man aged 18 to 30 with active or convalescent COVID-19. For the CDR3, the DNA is TGTGCCAGCAGAAACCCGCGGGCCCCCGAGGGCTACACCTTC. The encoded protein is CASRNPRAPEGYTF.